This T cell receptor (beta chain) was profiled in a study of T cell clusters in autoimmune cytopenias. Multiplex touch-down PCR amplified TRB using TRB-A and TRB-B pools in one tube. No DNA is given; TCRdb re-called the multiplex PCR reads and lists each CDR3 protein once. The sample spans 6,500 to 10,000 distinct CDR3 sequences; the ten largest clones claim roughly 5.6%. TRB amplification used approximately 270 ng of peripheral blood genomic DNA. This clonotype ranks as medium-sized in terms of frequency. The antigen is not known. This CDR3 is 11 amino acids long. CDR1 and CDR2 (germline): MNHNS, SASEGT. Whole-study findings and limits: Clustering suggested that physiological T cell clusters were missing in primary autoimmune cytopenia patients. TRB repertoire shifts in secondary cytopenia and chronic lymphocytic leukemia mostly reflected lymphoma, not autoimmunity.

This TCR was recovered from a human donor with an autoimmune cytopenia or autoimmune hepatitis (not recorded which). The sequencing sample was made of peripheral blood. The chain employs TRBV6-1 and TRBJ1-5. The CDR3 loop is CASSLNQPQHF.